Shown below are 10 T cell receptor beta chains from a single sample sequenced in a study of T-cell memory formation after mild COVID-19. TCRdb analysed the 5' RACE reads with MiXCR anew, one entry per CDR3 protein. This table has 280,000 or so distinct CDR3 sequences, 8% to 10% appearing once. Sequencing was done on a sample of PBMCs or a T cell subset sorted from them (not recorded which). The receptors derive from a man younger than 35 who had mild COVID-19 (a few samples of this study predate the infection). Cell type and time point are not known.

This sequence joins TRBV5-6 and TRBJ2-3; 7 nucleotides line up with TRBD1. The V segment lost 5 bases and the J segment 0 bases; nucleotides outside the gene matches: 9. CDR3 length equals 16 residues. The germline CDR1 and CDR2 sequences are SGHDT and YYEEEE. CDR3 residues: CASSSSPRGSTDTQYF. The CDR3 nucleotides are TGTGCCAGCAGTTCGAGCCCCAGGGGGAGCACAGATACGCAGTATTTT.

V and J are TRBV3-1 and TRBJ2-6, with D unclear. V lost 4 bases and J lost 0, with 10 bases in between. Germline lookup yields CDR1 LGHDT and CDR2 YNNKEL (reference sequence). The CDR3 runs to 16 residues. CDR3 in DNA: TGTGCCAGCAGCCCCGAGGCCCTCTCTGGGGCCAACGTCCTGACTTTC. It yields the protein CASSPEALSGANVLTF.

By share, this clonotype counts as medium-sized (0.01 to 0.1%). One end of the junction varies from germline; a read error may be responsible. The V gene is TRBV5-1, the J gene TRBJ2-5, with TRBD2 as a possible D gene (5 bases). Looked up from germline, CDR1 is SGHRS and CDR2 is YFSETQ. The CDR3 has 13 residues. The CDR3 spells CASSLEGQETQYF. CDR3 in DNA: TGTGCCAGCAGCTTAGAGGGCCAAGAGACCCAGTACTTC.

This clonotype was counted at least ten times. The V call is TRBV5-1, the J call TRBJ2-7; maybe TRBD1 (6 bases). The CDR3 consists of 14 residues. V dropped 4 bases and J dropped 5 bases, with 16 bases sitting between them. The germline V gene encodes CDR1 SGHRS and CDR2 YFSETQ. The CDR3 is CASSVTGSIDEQYF. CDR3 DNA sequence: TGCGCCAGCAGCGTGACAGGTTCAATTGACGAGCAGTACTTC. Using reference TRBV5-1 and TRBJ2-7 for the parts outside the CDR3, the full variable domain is KAGVTQTPRYLIKTRGQQVTLSCSPISGHRSVSWYQQTPGQGLQFLFEYFSETQRNKGNFPGRFSGRQFSNSRSEMNVSTLELGDSALYLCASSVTGSIDEQYFGPGTRLTVT.

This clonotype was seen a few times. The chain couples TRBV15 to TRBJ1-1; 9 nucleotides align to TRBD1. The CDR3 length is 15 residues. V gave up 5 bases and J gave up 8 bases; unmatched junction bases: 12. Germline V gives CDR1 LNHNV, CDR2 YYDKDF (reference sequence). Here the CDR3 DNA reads TGTGCCACCAGCCGAGGGGGACAGGGCCCGGACGAAGCTTTCTTT. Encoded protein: CATSRGGQGPDEAFF.

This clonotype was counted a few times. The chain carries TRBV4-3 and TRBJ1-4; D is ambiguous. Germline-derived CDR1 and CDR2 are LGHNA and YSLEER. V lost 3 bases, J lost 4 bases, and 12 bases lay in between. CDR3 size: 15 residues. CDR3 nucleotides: TGCGCCAGCAGCCACGCACAGAACAGTAATGAAAAACTGTTTTTT. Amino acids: CASSHAQNSNEKLFF.

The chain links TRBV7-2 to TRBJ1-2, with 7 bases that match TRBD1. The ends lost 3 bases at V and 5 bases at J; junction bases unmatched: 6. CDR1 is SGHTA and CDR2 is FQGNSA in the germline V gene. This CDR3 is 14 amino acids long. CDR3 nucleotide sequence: TGTGCCAGCAGCTTCCTAACAGGGGAATATGGCTACACCTTC. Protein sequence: CASSFLTGEYGYTF. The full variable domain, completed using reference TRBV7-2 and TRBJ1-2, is GAGVSQSPSNKVTEKGKDVELRCDPISGHTALYWYRQSLGQGLEFLIYFQGNSAPDKSGLPSDRFSAERTGGSVSTLTIQRTQQEDSAVYLCASSFLTGEYGYTFGSGTRLTVV.

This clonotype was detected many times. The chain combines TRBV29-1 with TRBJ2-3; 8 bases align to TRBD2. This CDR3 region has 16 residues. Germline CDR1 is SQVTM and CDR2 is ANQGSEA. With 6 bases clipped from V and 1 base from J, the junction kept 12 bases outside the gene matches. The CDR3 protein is CSVAGALDSGTDTQYF. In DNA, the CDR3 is TGCAGCGTAGCGGGGGCCTTAGATTCTGGCACAGATACGCAGTATTTT.

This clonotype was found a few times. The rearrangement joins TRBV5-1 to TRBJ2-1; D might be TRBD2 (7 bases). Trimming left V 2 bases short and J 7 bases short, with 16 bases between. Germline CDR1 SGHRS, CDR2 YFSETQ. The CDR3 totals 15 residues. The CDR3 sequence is CASSFVGGRGNEQFF. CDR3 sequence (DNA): TGCGCCAGCAGCTTCGTCGGGGGGCGAGGGAATGAGCAGTTCTTC.

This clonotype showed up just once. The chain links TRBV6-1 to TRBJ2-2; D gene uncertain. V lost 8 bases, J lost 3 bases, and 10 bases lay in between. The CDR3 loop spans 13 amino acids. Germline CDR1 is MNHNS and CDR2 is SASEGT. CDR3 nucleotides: TGTGCCAGCGGGCTCGGGTACACCGGGGAGCTGTTTTTT. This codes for CASGLGYTGELFF.